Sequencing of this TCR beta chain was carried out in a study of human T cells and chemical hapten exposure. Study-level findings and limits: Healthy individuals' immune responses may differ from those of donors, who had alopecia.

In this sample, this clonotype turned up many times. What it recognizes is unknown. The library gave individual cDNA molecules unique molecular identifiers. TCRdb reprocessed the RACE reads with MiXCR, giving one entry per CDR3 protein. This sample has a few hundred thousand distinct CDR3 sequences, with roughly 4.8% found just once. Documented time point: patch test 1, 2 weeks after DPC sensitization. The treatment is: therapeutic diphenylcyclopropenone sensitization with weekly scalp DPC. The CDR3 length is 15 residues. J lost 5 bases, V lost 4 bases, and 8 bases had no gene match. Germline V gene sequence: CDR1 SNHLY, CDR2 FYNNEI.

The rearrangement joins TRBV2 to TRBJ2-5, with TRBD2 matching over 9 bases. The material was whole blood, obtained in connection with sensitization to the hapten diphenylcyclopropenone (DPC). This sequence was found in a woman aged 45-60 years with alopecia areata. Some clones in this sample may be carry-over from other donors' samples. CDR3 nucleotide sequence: TGTGCCAGCAGTGGGTTAGCGGGAGCATCTGAGACCCAGTACTTC. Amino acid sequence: CASSGLAGASETQYF.